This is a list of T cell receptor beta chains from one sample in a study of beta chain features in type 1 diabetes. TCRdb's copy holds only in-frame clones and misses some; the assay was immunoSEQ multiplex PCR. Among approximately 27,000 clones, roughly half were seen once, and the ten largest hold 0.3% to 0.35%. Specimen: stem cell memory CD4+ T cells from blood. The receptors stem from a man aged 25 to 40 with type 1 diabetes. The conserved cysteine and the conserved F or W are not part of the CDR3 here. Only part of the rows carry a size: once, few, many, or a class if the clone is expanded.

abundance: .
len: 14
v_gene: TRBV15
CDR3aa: ATSPRGQAGANVLT

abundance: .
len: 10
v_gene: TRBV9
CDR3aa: ASTNPGETQY

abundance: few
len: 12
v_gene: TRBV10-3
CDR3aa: AISDPGSSYEQY

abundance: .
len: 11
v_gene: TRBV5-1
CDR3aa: ASSLGQGATAF

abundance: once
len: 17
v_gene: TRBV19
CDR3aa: ASSKPGQGVGSSYNEQF

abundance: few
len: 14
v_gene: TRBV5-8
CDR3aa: ASSLAGGRGNSPLH

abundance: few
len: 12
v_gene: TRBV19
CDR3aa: ASSMGRDSGELF

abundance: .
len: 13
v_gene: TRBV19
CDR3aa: ASRIQGALNTEAF

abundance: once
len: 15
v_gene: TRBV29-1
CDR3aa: SARLLFSGTYTDTQY

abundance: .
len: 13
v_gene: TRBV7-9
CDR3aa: ASSPDRRAGYGYT

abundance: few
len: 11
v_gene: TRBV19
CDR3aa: ASSLRGGDRAF

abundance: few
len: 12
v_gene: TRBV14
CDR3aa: ASSQASFRDEQF

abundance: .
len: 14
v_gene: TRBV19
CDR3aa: ASSRGGQPGIHEQY

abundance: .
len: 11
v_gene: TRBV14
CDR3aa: ASSQDQNTEAF

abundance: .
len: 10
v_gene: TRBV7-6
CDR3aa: ASSRRVTEQF

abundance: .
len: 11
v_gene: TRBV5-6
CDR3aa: ASSFGAQHEQF

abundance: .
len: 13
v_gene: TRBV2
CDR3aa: ASSSPASAGYEQY

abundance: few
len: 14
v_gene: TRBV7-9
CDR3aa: ASSSLAEPSTDTQY

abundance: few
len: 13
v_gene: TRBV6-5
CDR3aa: ASFLPGTGGRGYT

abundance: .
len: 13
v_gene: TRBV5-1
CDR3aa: ASSRQESSYNEQF

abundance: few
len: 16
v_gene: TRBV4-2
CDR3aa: ASSQAFGIGTGDEKLF

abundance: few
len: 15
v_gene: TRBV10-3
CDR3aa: AISETSGSGAYNEQF

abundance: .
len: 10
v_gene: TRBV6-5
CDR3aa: ASSYVGGGYT

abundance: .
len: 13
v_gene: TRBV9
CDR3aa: ASARGGLAKNIQY

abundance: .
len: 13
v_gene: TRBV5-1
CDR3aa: ASSSGTKITDTQY

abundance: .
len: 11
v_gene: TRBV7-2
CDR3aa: ASRSGSKEAQY

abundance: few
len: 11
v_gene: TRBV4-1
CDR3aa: ASSQTMQETQY

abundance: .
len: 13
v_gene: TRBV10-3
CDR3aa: AISESGTGGGGYT

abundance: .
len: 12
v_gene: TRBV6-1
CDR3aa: ASSLLAGMETQY

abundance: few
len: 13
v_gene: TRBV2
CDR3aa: ASSEGSGRLYEQY

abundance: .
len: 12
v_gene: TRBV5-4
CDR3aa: ASSLGLAADTQY

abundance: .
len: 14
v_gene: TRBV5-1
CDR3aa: ASSLDYLNSYNEQF

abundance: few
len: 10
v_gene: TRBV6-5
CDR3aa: ASTPGQGGYT

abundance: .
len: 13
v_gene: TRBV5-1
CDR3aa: ASSLALSSYNEQF

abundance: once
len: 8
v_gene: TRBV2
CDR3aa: ASREVEAF